These 20 T cell receptor beta chains were all obtained from the same sample, sequenced in a study of PD-L1 blockade in urothelial cancer. The protocol was immunoSEQ multiplex PCR, while the TCRdb copy is restricted to in-frame clones and leaves out a portion. Here the sample spans some 20,000 clones, approximately 86% being singletons. The sequencing here drew on PBMCs, taken around atezolizumab (anti-PD-L1) treatment. Receptors were obtained from a man aged 50 to 59 with urothelial cancer.

The chain recombines TRBV7-2 with TRBJ2-3; 9 bases are shared with TRBD1. This CDR3 has 15 residues. Per germline, CDR1 SGHTA and CDR2 FQGNSA. J gave up 2 bases and V 4 bases, and 4 bases lay outside the gene matches. CDR3 loop: CASSSGTGNTDTQYF. Here the CDR3 DNA reads TGTGCCAGCAGCTCTGGGACAGGGAACACAGATACGCAGTATTTT.

The chain is built from TRBV19 and TRBJ2-5; TRBD1 matches 12 bases. The CDR3 is 16 residues long. Germline V gene sequence: CDR1 LNHDA, CDR2 SQIVND (reference sequence). J lost 5 bases, V lost 6 bases, and 10 bases had no gene match. The CDR3 sequence: CASSPPGTGGLETQYF. Written as DNA, the CDR3 is TGTGCCAGTAGCCCCCCCGGGACAGGGGGCTTGGAGACCCAGTACTTC.

This chain links TRBV4-1 with TRBJ1-2; D is ambiguous. The CDR3 spans 12 residues. V lost 0 bases and J lost 8, with 7 bases in between. Germline V gene data show CDR1 as MGHRA and CDR2 as YSYEKL. CDR3 protein: CASSQDVVGYTF. CDR3 in DNA: TGCGCCAGCAGCCAAGACGTCGTGGGCTACACCTTC.

This clone was recorded a few times. The chain recombines TRBV5-1 with TRBJ1-2, with D unresolved. Germline lookup yields CDR1 SGHRS and CDR2 YFSETQ. The CDR3 loop spans 13 amino acids. The V and J ends lost 0 bases and 7 bases respectively, with 10 bases between them. The CDR3 sequence: CASSLEDGGGYTF. CDR3 bases: TGCGCCAGCAGCTTGGAGGACGGAGGTGGCTACACCTTC.

In the case of this clone: One junction end does not reproduce the germline sequence, and a read error may be involved. Here the CDR3 reads CASSFAYANGIF. In nucleotides, the CDR3 is TGTGCCAGCAGTTTCGCATACGCTAACGGGATCTTC. The rearrangement links TRBV28 to TRBJ2-1; TRBD2 is a possible D gene (5 bases). This CDR3 spans 12 amino acids. Germline CDR1 reads MDHEN; CDR2 reads SYDVKM.

The V and J genes are TRBV28 and TRBJ2-1; 7 bases fit TRBD2. Germline assignment: CDR1 MDHEN and CDR2 SYDVKM. Trimming removed 3 bases from V and 0 bases from J; junction bases left unmatched: 8. The CDR3 totals 17 residues. CDR3 nucleotide sequence: TGTGCCAGCAGTTTGTCTAGCGGAAGCGGCTCCTACAATGAGCAGTTCTTC. Residues: CASSLSSGSGSYNEQFF.

The V and J genes are TRBV15 and TRBJ2-1; a weak D match, TRBD2 (7 bases). The germline V gene has CDR1 LNHNV and CDR2 YYDKDF (reference sequence). Trimming pared 5 bases from V and 8 bases from J, leaving 34 bases between. This CDR3 has 20 amino acids. CDR3 DNA: TGTGCCACCAGCGGACCGAGAAGGGGCTTCGGGGGGCACGGCGGGGATGAGCAGTTCTTC. Its protein product is CATSGPRRGFGGHGGDEQFF. Drawing the rest from reference TRBV15 and TRBJ2-1, the complete variable domain is DAMVIQNPRYQVTQFGKPVTLSCSQTLNHNVMYWYQQKSSQAPKLLFHYYDKDFNNEADTPDNFQSRRPNTSFCFLDIRSPGLGDTAMYLCATSGPRRGFGGHGGDEQFFGPGTRLTVL.

J is TRBJ1-1 and V is TRBV5-1; 8 bases are a match to TRBD1. The CDR3 length is 14 residues. Germline-derived CDR1 and CDR2 are SGHRS and YFSETQ. V trimming: 3 bases; J trimming: 1 base; junction bases outside the gene matches: 2. CDR3: CASSWGTGNTEAFF. CDR3 DNA sequence: TGCGCCAGCAGCTGGGGGACAGGGAACACTGAAGCTTTCTTT.

The rearrangement joins TRBV30 to TRBJ1-2; 7 bases map to TRBD1. Germline V gene data show CDR1 as GTSNPN and CDR2 as SVGIG (reference sequence). This CDR3 is built from 13 residues. V dropped 3 bases and J dropped 0; count of bases not matched to a gene: 1. CDR3 in DNA: TGTGCCTGGAGGGGACAGTCTAACTATGGCTACACCTTC. It yields the protein CAWRGQSNYGYTF.

This clone was seen just once. The chain recombines TRBV7-9 with TRBJ2-7, with TRBD2 matching 7 bases. CDR3 size: 13 residues. The germline V gene encodes CDR1 SEHNR and CDR2 FQNEAQ (reference sequence). V was clipped by 4 bases and J by 3 bases; unmatched bases: 3. CDR3 nucleotides: TGTGCCAGCAGCTGGCGGGGGAACTACGAGCAGTACTTC. It codes for CASSWRGNYEQYF.

V gene TRBV30 combines with J gene TRBJ1-3, with D unclear. From germline, CDR1 is GTSNPN and CDR2 SVGIG (reference sequence). V dropped 1 base and J dropped 4 bases, with 5 bases sitting between them. This CDR3 is 12 amino acids long. The CDR3 DNA reads as TGTGCCTGGAGTGAGCGCGGAAACACCATATATTTT. This sequence encodes CAWSERGNTIYF.

This clone appeared a single time. The genes are TRBV2 and TRBJ2-7, with 10 positions matching TRBD2. V lost 4 bases, J lost 6 bases, and 6 bases stayed unmatched. CDR1 and CDR2 (germline): SNHLY, FYNNEI. The CDR3 runs 14 residues. The CDR3 loop is CASSAPLAGVEQYF. CDR3 in DNA: TGTGCCAGCAGTGCCCCTCTAGCGGGAGTCGAGCAGTACTTC. Drawing the rest from reference TRBV2 and TRBJ2-7, the complete variable domain is EPEVTQTPSHQVTQMGQEVILRCVPISNHLYFYWYRQILGQKVEFLVSFYNNEISEKSEIFDDQFSVERPDGSNFTLKIRSTKLEDSAMYFCASSAPLAGVEQYFGPGTRLTVT.

This chain links TRBV6-1 with TRBJ1-5; D possibly corresponds to TRBD1 (5 bases). Germline loops: CDR1 MNHNS, CDR2 SASEGT. The CDR3 length is 15 residues. Trimming removed 6 bases from V and 7 bases from J, with 19 bases in between. For the CDR3, the DNA is TGTGCCAGCAGGCCCTTCACCGACAGACAGCAGCCCCAGCATTTT. It translates to CASRPFTDRQQPQHF.

The rearrangement uses TRBV6-4 and TRBJ2-1, with TRBD2 matching over 8 bases. Germline V gene data show CDR1 as MRHNA and CDR2 as SNTAGT. This CDR3 contains 14 residues. The V gene end was trimmed by 3 bases and the J gene end by 8 bases; junction bases not matched to a gene: 6. For the CDR3, the DNA is TGTGCCAGCAGTGAATACAGCGGGGGCTATGAGCAGTTCTTC. Its protein product is CASSEYSGGYEQFF.

The J gene is TRBJ2-5, the V gene TRBV7-9; a possible D gene is TRBD1 (5 bases). The CDR3 is 14 residues long. Germline V lookup: CDR1 SEHNR, CDR2 FQNEAQ (reference sequence). Trimming took off 2 bases at V and 5 bases at J, with 12 bases between the two ends. In DNA, the CDR3 is TGTGCCAGCAGCTTAATCGGACACCCGGAGACCCAGTACTTC. Its translation is CASSLIGHPETQYF.

This rearrangement joins TRBV11-2 to TRBJ2-2, with 9 bases identical to TRBD2. Germline loops: CDR1 SGHAT, CDR2 FQNNGV. V lost 0 bases, J lost 7 bases, and 6 bases stayed unmatched. The CDR3 covers 16 residues. The CDR3 here is CASSLERGGRVGELFF. The CDR3 nucleotides read TGTGCCAGCAGCTTAGAGCGGGGGGGCCGGGTCGGGGAGCTGTTTTTT. The full variable domain, rest sourced from reference TRBV11-2 and TRBJ2-2, is EAGVAQSPRYKIIEKRQSVAFWCNPISGHATLYWYQQILGQGPKLLIQFQNNGVVDDSQLPKDRFSAERLKGVDSTLKIQPAKLEDSAVYLCASSLERGGRVGELFFGEGSRLTVL.

The chain uses TRBV7-8 and TRBJ2-3; 9 nucleotides match TRBD1. J gave up 3 bases and V 1 base, and 8 bases lay outside the gene matches. The CDR3 consists of 17 residues. Germline CDR1 reads SGHVS; CDR2 reads FQNEAQ. DNA for the CDR3: TGTGCCAGCAGCTTAGGTACAGGGGGCAGGATTACAGATACGCAGTATTTT. This encodes CASSLGTGGRITDTQYF.

The chain links TRBV28 to TRBJ2-2; 7 bases are a match to TRBD2. Germline V gives CDR1 MDHEN, CDR2 SYDVKM. The V and J ends lost 10 bases and 1 base, in that order; junction bases with no gene match: 18. The CDR3 contains 18 residues. The CDR3 nucleotides are TGTGCCACAACAGATTTAGTTGGAGGGAGGGTGAACACCGGGGAGCTGTTTTTT. Protein product: CATTDLVGGRVNTGELFF.

V gene TRBV7-2 combines with J gene TRBJ1-1; tentative D call: TRBD1 (5 bases). This CDR3 has 14 amino acids. In germline, CDR1 is SGHTA, CDR2 FQGNSA. V was trimmed by 5 bases and J by 8 bases, leaving 18 bases between them. For the CDR3, the DNA is TGTGCCAGCAGCCTTAGCGCCGGGGGTGGGGAAGCTTTCTTT. As protein: CASSLSAGGGEAFF.

This chain connects TRBV11-2 to TRBJ1-2, with 9 bases matching TRBD1. V dropped 4 bases and J dropped 3; count of bases not matched to a gene: 9. CDR1 SGHAT and CDR2 FQNNGV come from the germline V gene. This CDR3 has 16 residues. Here the CDR3 reads CASSSIRDRDHYGYTF. The CDR3 nucleotides are TGTGCCAGCAGCTCGATCCGGGACAGGGACCACTATGGCTACACCTTC.